This TCR beta chain was captured by sequencing in a study of cytomegalovirus exposure and HLA in healthy donors. Across the study: Early released data comprised approximately 85 million unique TCRs from HLA-typed donors.

With V trimmed by 5 bases and J by 7 bases, 9 bases remained unmatched. Germline V gene lookup returns CDR1 MNHNY and CDR2 SVGAGI (reference sequence). This CDR3 is 15 amino acids long. Whole-study results and caveats: In a later analysis, parvovirus B19, influenza, CMV and Epstein-Barr virus appeared linked to several top co-occurrence clusters. In vitro, three CMV-associated chains proved specific for CMV antigens.

In the PCR, 60 Vbeta and 13 Jbeta primers were used. As originally analysed: The count from a later analysis was 70 million to 85 million unique TCR beta chains, some 9.9 million of them shared. The data were produced by immunoSEQ multiplex PCR, yet TCRdb's version contains in-frame clones alone and is incomplete. That table gives V, J and clone size, and the DNA gave D and trimming. The profile shows under 150,000 clones, roughly 69% of them singletons. This clone was counted between two and nine times. Its antigen is undetermined. Sequences were obtained from PBMCs. The sequence was obtained from a woman aged 40 to 49 in good health and CMV-seropositive. This chain connects TRBV6-6 to TRBJ1-4; 8 bases map to TRBD1. The CDR3 region is CASSQTGEGSEKLFF. DNA of the CDR3: TGTGCCAGCAGTCAGACAGGGGAGGGTAGTGAAAAACTGTTTTTT.